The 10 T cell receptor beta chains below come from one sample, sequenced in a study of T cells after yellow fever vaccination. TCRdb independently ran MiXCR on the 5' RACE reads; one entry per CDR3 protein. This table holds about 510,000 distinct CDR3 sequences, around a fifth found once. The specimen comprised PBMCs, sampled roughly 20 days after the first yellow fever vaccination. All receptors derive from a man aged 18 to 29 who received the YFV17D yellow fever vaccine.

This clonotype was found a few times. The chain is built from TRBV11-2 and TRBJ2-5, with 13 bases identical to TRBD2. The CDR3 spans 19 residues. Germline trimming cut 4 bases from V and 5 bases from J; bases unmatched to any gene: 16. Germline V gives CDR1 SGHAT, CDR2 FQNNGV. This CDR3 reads CASSSTALTSGGGRETQYF. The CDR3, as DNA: TGTGCCAGCAGCTCGACGGCTCTTACTAGCGGGGGGGGCCGGGAGACCCAGTACTTC.

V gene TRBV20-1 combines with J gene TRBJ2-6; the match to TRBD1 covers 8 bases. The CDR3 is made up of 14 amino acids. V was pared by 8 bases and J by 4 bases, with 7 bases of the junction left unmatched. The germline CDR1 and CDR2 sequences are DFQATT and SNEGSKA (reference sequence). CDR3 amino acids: CSTNRGAGANVLTF. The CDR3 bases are TGCAGTACCAACAGGGGGGCGGGGGCCAACGTCCTGACTTTC.

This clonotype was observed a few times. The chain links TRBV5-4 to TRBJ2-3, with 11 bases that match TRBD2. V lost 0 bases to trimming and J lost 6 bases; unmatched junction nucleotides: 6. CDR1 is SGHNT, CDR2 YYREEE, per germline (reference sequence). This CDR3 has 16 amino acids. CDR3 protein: CASSLVSGGAKDTQYF. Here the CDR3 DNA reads TGTGCCAGCAGCTTGGTTAGCGGGGGGGCCAAGGATACGCAGTATTTT.

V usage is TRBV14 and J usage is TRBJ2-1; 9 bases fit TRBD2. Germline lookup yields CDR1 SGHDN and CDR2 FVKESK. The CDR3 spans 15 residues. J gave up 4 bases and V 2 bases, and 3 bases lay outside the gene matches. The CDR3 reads CASSQIAGAYNEQFF. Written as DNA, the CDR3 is TGTGCCAGCAGCCAAATAGCGGGGGCTTACAATGAGCAGTTCTTC.

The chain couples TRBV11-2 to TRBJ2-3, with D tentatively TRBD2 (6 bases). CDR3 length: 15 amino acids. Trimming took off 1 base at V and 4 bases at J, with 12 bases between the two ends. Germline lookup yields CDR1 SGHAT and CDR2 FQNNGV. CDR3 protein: CASSLGRVPADTQYF. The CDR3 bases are TGTGCCAGCAGCTTAGGGAGGGTTCCCGCAGATACGCAGTATTTT.

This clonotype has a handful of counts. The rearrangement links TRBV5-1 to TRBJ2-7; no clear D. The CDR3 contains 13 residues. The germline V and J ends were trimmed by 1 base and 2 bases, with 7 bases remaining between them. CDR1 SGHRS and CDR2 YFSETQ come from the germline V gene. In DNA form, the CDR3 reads TGCGCCAGCAGCTTGCCCAGACCCTACGAGCAGTACTTC. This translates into CASSLPRPYEQYF.

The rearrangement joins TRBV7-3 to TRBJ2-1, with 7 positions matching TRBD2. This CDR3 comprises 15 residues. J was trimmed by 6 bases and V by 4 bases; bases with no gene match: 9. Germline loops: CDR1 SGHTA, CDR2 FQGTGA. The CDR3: CASSSLGGGTNEQFF. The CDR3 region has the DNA TGTGCCAGCAGCTCCCTGGGGGGGGGAACCAATGAGCAGTTCTTC.

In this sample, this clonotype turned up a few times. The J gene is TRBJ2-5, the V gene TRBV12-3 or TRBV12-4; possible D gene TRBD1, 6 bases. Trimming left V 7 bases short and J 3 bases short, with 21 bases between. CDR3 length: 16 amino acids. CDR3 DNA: TGTGCCAGCACCTCAACAGGGACCAATTCTAAAGAGACCCAGTACTTC. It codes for CASTSTGTNSKETQYF.

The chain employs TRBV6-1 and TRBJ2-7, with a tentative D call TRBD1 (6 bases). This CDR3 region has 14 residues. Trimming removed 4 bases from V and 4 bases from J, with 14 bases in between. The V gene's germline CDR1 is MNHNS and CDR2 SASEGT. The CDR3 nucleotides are TGTGCCAGCAGTGCCCGGGACGGACAGTACGAGCAGTACGTC. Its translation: CASSARDGQYEQYV.

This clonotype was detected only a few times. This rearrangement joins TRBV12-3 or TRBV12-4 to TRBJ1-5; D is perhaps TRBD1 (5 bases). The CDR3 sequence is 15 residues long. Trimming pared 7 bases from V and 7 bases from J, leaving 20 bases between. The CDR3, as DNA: TGTGCCAGCACCCTACTGGGGGGAGCAGGCCAGCCCCAGCATTTT. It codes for CASTLLGGAGQPQHF.